This T cell receptor beta chain stems from a study of T cell responses to AZD1222 COVID-19 vaccine. Points from the study as a whole: Vaccine-associated CD4 TCRs spanned spike, dominant at 160-218 and 743-854. Among the donors, most were white British and more were female, and clonal diversity was possibly underestimated. Recipients of two AZD1222 doses showed rising Spike-specific TCR breadth and depth. Repertoires were obtained only post-peak T cell response.

This clone was seen only once. Its antigen is currently unknown. The CDR3 has 14 amino acids. The ends were cut back, 5 bases at V and 0 bases at J, with 8 bases in the middle. Per the germline V gene, CDR1 is SGHVS and CDR2 is FQNEAQ. TCRdb's copy holds only in-frame clones and misses some; the assay was immunoSEQ multiplex PCR. The sample yields around 190,000 clones, about 86% seen once. This chain connects TRBV7-8 to TRBJ2-1; no reliable D call. The TCR comes from an adult who received the AZD1222 COVID-19 vaccine. Sequencing was performed on peripheral blood, taken 28 days after the second AZD1222 dose. In DNA form, the CDR3 reads TGTGCCAGCAGCCGTAGGTCCTCCTACAATGAGCAGTTCTTC. Translated: CASSRRSSYNEQFF.